This T cell receptor beta chain was sequenced in a study of blood T cell repertoires in COVID-19. About the study: COVID-19 samples from acute and convalescent phases originated in the United States, Italy and Spain.

Profiling relied on immunoSEQ multiplex PCR, and the TCRdb table lists in-frame clones only, not all of them. The table has a few hundred thousand clones, roughly 80% seen once. In the case of this clone: A read error may produce the germline difference seen at one junction end.

This CDR3 is 15 amino acids long. Germline CDR1 reads KGHSH; CDR2 reads LQKENI. The chain uses TRBV18 and TRBJ2-5, with 9 bases lining up with TRBD1. The TCR was taken from a woman older than 75 with acute or convalescent COVID-19. The specimen was peripheral blood. CDR3 region: CASSPRTGELETQYF. CDR3 coding DNA: TGTGCCAGCTCGCCACGGACAGGGGAATTAGAGACCCAGTACTTC. Looking up the rest from reference TRBV18 and TRBJ2-5 gives the full variable domain: NAGVMQNPRHLVRRRGQEARLRCSPMKGHSHVYWYRQLPEEGLKFMVYLQKENIIDESGMPKERFSAEFPKEGPSILRIQQVVRGDSAAYFCASSPRTGELETQYFGPGTRLLVL.